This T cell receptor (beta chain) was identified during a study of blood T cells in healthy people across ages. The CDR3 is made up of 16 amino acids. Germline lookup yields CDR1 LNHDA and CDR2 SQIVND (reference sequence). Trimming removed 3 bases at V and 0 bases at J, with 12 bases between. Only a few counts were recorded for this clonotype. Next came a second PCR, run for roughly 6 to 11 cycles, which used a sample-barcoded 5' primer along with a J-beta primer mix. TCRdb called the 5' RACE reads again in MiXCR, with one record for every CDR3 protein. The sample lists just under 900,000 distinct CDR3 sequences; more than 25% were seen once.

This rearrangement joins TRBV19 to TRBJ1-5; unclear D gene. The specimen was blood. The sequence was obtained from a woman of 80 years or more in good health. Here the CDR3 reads CASSIPVVYSNQPQHF. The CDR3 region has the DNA TGTGCCAGTAGTATTCCTGTGGTGTATAGCAATCAGCCCCAGCATTTT.